These 30 T cell receptor beta chains share one sample of origin, sequenced in a study of STAT5B mutations in CD4+ large granular lymphocyte leukemia (dated by TCRdb to between 2021 and 2024). The receptor library was made with the immunoSEQ multiplex PCR assay. This is the immuneACCESS table as TCRdb keeps it, with only in-frame sequences that have V and J called. A part of the clones is gone; compared with another copy, unresolved V genes explain less than half, and the rest is unexplained. The sample table shows tens of thousands of clones, and 55% to 80% are seen once. The top ten constitute about 2.1% of the sample. The specimen sequenced was CD4+ T cells from blood buffy coats. These receptor sequences come from a human donor in good health.

The CDR3 here is CAIRPGQGGGGYTF. Written as DNA, the CDR3 is TGTGCCATCAGGCCGGGACAGGGAGGGGGTGGCTACACCTTC. The chain has TRBV10-3 and TRBJ1-2; the match to TRBD1 covers 9 bases. Germline-derived CDR1 and CDR2 are ENHRY and SYGVKD. Losses at the gene ends were 6 bases for V and 7 bases for J; bases not matched to a gene: 9. The CDR3 has 14 residues.

CDR3 amino acids: CASSEFGEQYF. The CDR3 nucleotides are TGTGCCAGCAGTGAATTCGGTGAGCAGTACTTC. This chain joins TRBV2 and TRBJ2-7; no definite D call. The V and J ends lost 2 bases and 7 bases respectively, with 6 bases between them. Germline-derived CDR1 and CDR2 are SNHLY and FYNNEI. The CDR3 has 11 residues.

This rearrangement joins TRBV9 to TRBJ1-1; D gene uncertain. The CDR3 sequence is 15 residues long. The V gene lost 0 bases and the J gene lost 1 base, with 10 bases spanning the gap. Germline CDR1 is SGDLS and CDR2 is YYNGEE. In nucleotides, the CDR3 is TGTGCCAGCAGCGTAGGGCCGGGATCGAACACTGAAGCTTTCTTT. This encodes CASSVGPGSNTEAFF.

This rearrangement joins TRBV9 to TRBJ2-2; D call uncertain. Deletions cut 0 bases from V and 6 bases from J, with 9 bases between. This CDR3 spans 14 amino acids. The germline V gene encodes CDR1 SGDLS and CDR2 YYNGEE. This CDR3 reads CASSVVPGPGELFF. The DNA of the CDR3 is TGTGCCAGCAGCGTAGTCCCAGGCCCCGGGGAGCTGTTTTTT. Together with reference TRBV9 and TRBJ2-2, the CDR3 gives the full variable domain: DSGVTQTPKHLITATGQRVTLRCSPRSGDLSVYWYQQSLDQGLQFLIQYYNGEERAKGNILERFSAQQFPDLHSELNLSSLELGDSALYFCASSVVPGPGELFFGEGSRLTVL.

The chain has TRBV19 and TRBJ1-2; 7 bases agree with TRBD1. CDR1 and CDR2 from the germline V gene are LNHDA and SQIVND (reference sequence). The V and J ends lost 3 bases and 7 bases, in that order; junction bases with no gene match: 5. The CDR3 runs to 13 residues. The chain's CDR3 is CASSMLQGLGYTF. Written as DNA, the CDR3 is TGTGCCAGTAGTATGTTACAGGGGCTTGGCTACACCTTC.

The V gene is TRBV4-3, the J gene TRBJ2-6; possibly TRBD2 for D (6 bases). The CDR3 is made up of 17 amino acids. The germline CDR1 and CDR2 sequences are LGHNA and YSLEER. V lost 0 bases, J lost 1 base, and 10 bases lay in between. The CDR3 DNA is TGCGCCAGCAGCCAAGATCTCGGGGGATCTGGGGCCAACGTCCTGACTTTC. It is translated as CASSQDLGGSGANVLTF.

This chain links TRBV6-5 with TRBJ1-1; 8 bases agree with TRBD1. CDR1 MNHEY and CDR2 SVGAGI come from the germline V gene. This CDR3 region has 14 residues. The junction had 7 bases not matched to a gene; V was cut back by 6 bases and J by 4 bases. CDR3 sequence reads: CASRGRGLGTEAFF. The CDR3 DNA sequence: TGTGCCAGCAGAGGCAGGGGGCTCGGCACTGAAGCTTTCTTT.

This rearrangement joins TRBV6-5 to TRBJ1-1, with D hard to call. This CDR3 has 14 amino acids. Germline loops: CDR1 MNHEY, CDR2 SVGAGI. Trimming took 7 bases from V and 1 from J, leaving 13 bases between them. The CDR3, as DNA: TGTGCCAGCAAAAGGTGGGGAGGGAACACTGAAGCTTTCTTT. This codes for CASKRWGGNTEAFF.

V and J are TRBV6-5 and TRBJ1-1; unclear D gene. CDR3 length: 12 amino acids. Germline V gives CDR1 MNHEY, CDR2 SVGAGI. Trimming left V 8 bases short and J 8 bases short, with 15 bases between. The CDR3 DNA is TGTGCCAGCTTTGATAGGTCAATCGAAGCTTTCTTT. The encoded protein is CASFDRSIEAFF.

V and J are TRBV18 and TRBJ2-5; D ambiguous. Germline V CDR1 and CDR2: KGHSH, LQKENI. The CDR3 runs to 14 residues. V was shortened by 4 bases and J by 6 bases, with 15 bases between the two germline ends. CDR3 bases: TGTGCCAGCTCACAACAAAGCACCAGACAGACCCAGTACTTC. Protein sequence: CASSQQSTRQTQYF.

This clone showed up just once. CDR3 in DNA: TGCGCCAGCAGCTGGTCCACCGTAGGAAACACTGAAGCTTTCTTT. Protein sequence: CASSWSTVGNTEAFF. The chain has TRBV5-1 and TRBJ1-1; D gene unclear. V lost 3 bases and J 2 bases, leaving 14 bases between the germline ends. The CDR3 totals 15 residues. CDR1 is SGHRS and CDR2 is YFSETQ in the germline V gene. Full variable domain (rest looked up from reference TRBV5-1 and TRBJ1-1): KAGVTQTPRYLIKTRGQQVTLSCSPISGHRSVSWYQQTPGQGLQFLFEYFSETQRNKGNFPGRFSGRQFSNSRSEMNVSTLELGDSALYLCASSWSTVGNTEAFFGQGTRLTVV.

This clone was picked up a small number of times. The J gene is TRBJ1-6, the V gene TRBV2; D possibly corresponds to TRBD1 (5 bases). Germline values: CDR1 SNHLY, CDR2 FYNNEI. V lost 2 bases to trimming and J lost 10 bases, with 9 bases between them. This CDR3 comprises 13 residues. The CDR3 bases are TGTGCCAGCAGTGAATCCGGGGCCTCACCCCTCCACTTT. Amino acid sequence: CASSESGASPLHF.

CDR3 nucleotide sequence: TGTGCCAGTAGTATATACGGTTCACCCCTCCACTTT. This gives the protein CASSIYGSPLHF. This chain uses TRBV19 with TRBJ1-6; D is ambiguous. Trimming stripped 2 bases from V and 9 bases from J, with 5 bases between. The CDR3 runs to 12 residues. Germline V CDR1 and CDR2: LNHDA, SQIVND (reference sequence).

The CDR3 coding sequence is TGTGCCAGCAGCCGGGGGGACCCCACAGATACGCAGTATTTT. Its protein product is CASSRGDPTDTQYF. V and J are TRBV5-4 and TRBJ2-3, with 7 bases that match TRBD2. Germline V gene lookup returns CDR1 SGHNT and CDR2 YYREEE (reference sequence). The length of the CDR3 is 14 residues. Trimming removed 4 bases from V and 2 bases from J; junction bases left unmatched: 4. Looking up the rest from reference TRBV5-4 and TRBJ2-3 gives the full variable domain: ETGVTQSPTHLIKTRGQQVTLRCSSQSGHNTVSWYQQALGQGPQFIFQYYREEENGRGNFPPRFSGLQFPNYSSELNVNALELDDSALYLCASSRGDPTDTQYFGPGTRLTVL.

This sequence joins TRBV6-1 and TRBJ1-5; 7 bases line up with TRBD1. Losses at the gene ends were 6 bases for V and 7 bases for J; bases not matched to a gene: 3. Germline assignment: CDR1 MNHNS and CDR2 SASEGT. The CDR3 totals 12 residues. CDR3: CASRTGLQPQHF. The CDR3 DNA is TGTGCCAGCAGGACAGGGTTACAGCCCCAGCATTTT.

This clone was observed a single time. The chain carries TRBV5-1 and TRBJ2-3; the D is unclear. CDR1 and CDR2 from the germline V gene are SGHRS and YFSETQ. This CDR3 is 13 amino acids long. V was cut by 3 bases and J by 2 bases, with 7 bases left in between. The CDR3 DNA follows: TGCGCCAGCAGCTCAACAGTCACAGATACGCAGTATTTT. It translates to CASSSTVTDTQYF.

The V call is TRBV4-2, the J call TRBJ1-2, with D unclear. V was cut by 1 base and J by 1 base, with 13 bases left in between. Germline-derived CDR1 and CDR2 are LGHNA and YNFKEQ. CDR3 length equals 16 residues. The CDR3 here is CASSQANPAVNYGYTF. CDR3 sequence (DNA): TGTGCCAGCAGCCAAGCGAACCCGGCAGTTAACTATGGCTACACCTTC.

There are a few counts of this clone. The chain links TRBV2 to TRBJ1-1; tentatively, D is TRBD1 (5 bases). The CDR3 contains 14 residues. The ends were cut back, 5 bases at V and 0 bases at J, with 10 bases in the middle. Germline V lookup: CDR1 SNHLY, CDR2 FYNNEI. Here the CDR3 DNA reads TGTGCCAGCAGTCAAGGGACGGTGAACACTGAAGCTTTCTTT. It is translated as CASSQGTVNTEAFF.

The chain recombines TRBV30 with TRBJ1-5; 9 positions agree with TRBD1. Per germline, CDR1 GTSNPN and CDR2 SVGIG (reference sequence). With V trimmed by 3 bases and J by 1 base, 1 base remained unmatched. The CDR3 sequence is 14 residues long. The chain's CDR3 is CAWRGTGSNQPQHF. CDR3 nucleotides: TGTGCCTGGAGGGGGACAGGGAGCAATCAGCCCCAGCATTTT.

This clone was recorded a few times. The chain links TRBV6-5 to TRBJ2-5; TRBD1 matches at 7 bases. V lost 5 bases, J lost 5 bases, and 11 bases stayed unmatched. Per the germline V gene, CDR1 is MNHEY and CDR2 is SVGAGI. The CDR3 spans 15 residues. The CDR3 protein is CASSRRTGTEETQYF. In nucleotides, the CDR3 is TGTGCCAGCAGTCGGAGGACAGGTACGGAGGAGACCCAGTACTTC.

This chain joins TRBV20-1 and TRBJ2-7, with TRBD1 matching over 7 bases. This CDR3 region has 11 residues. Germline V CDR1 and CDR2: DFQATT, SNEGSKA (reference sequence). Unmatched junction bases numbered 0, after V lost 5 bases and J lost 2 bases. In DNA, the CDR3 is TGCAGTGCTGACAGGGCCTACGAGCAGTACTTC. Translating it yields CSADRAYEQYF.

The rearrangement uses TRBV7-2 and TRBJ1-2; no definite D call. V gave up 1 base and J gave up 7 bases, with 10 bases separating them. CDR3 length equals 13 residues. Germline V gene data show CDR1 as SGHTA and CDR2 as FQGNSA. The CDR3 loop is CASSLVALLGYTF. CDR3 sequence (DNA): TGTGCCAGCAGCTTAGTCGCGTTACTTGGCTACACCTTC.

The V call is TRBV4-2, the J call TRBJ1-1; the match to TRBD1 covers 9 bases. The CDR3 consists of 14 residues. After removal of 4 bases from V and 6 bases from J, the junction contained 6 bases not matched to a gene. Per germline, CDR1 LGHNA and CDR2 YNFKEQ. The DNA for the CDR3 is TGTGCCAGCAGCCCCCGGGGACAGGGCGCTGAAGCTTTCTTT. This encodes CASSPRGQGAEAFF.

The chain combines TRBV9 with TRBJ2-5, with D possibly TRBD2 on 6 matching bases. Germline CDR1 reads SGDLS; CDR2 reads YYNGEE. The CDR3 has 14 residues. Trimming took 0 bases from V and 7 from J, leaving 13 bases between them. CDR3 protein: CASSVVGLTGTQYF. As DNA, the CDR3 is TGTGCCAGCAGCGTAGTGGGACTTACAGGGACCCAGTACTTC. Full variable domain (rest looked up from reference TRBV9 and TRBJ2-5): DSGVTQTPKHLITATGQRVTLRCSPRSGDLSVYWYQQSLDQGLQFLIQYYNGEERAKGNILERFSAQQFPDLHSELNLSSLELGDSALYFCASSVVGLTGTQYFGPGTRLLVL.

V gene TRBV7-2 combines with J gene TRBJ1-6, with 8 bases lining up with TRBD1. CDR3 size: 15 residues. Germline V CDR1 and CDR2: SGHTA, FQGNSA. J was trimmed by 6 bases and V by 3 bases; bases with no gene match: 4. CDR3 residues: CASSFWTGPNSPLHF. The CDR3 DNA follows: TGTGCCAGCAGCTTCTGGACAGGGCCTAATTCACCCCTCCACTTT. Combining the CDR3 with reference TRBV7-2 and TRBJ1-6 gives the whole variable domain GAGVSQSPSNKVTEKGKDVELRCDPISGHTALYWYRQSLGQGLEFLIYFQGNSAPDKSGLPSDRFSAERTGGSVSTLTIQRTQQEDSAVYLCASSFWTGPNSPLHFGNGTRLTVT.

In DNA form, the CDR3 reads TGCGCCAGCAGCTTGGATGGTACCCACTACTACGAGCAGTACTTC. Translation: CASSLDGTHYYEQYF. V and J are TRBV5-1 and TRBJ2-7; D gene uncertain. V was shortened by 0 bases and J by 3 bases, with 13 bases between the two germline ends. Germline values: CDR1 SGHRS, CDR2 YFSETQ. The CDR3 consists of 15 residues. The whole variable domain, remainder taken from reference TRBV5-1 and TRBJ2-7, is KAGVTQTPRYLIKTRGQQVTLSCSPISGHRSVSWYQQTPGQGLQFLFEYFSETQRNKGNFPGRFSGRQFSNSRSEMNVSTLELGDSALYLCASSLDGTHYYEQYFGPGTRLTVT.

The V call is TRBV7-2, the J call TRBJ2-1; 12 positions agree with TRBD2. V gave up 5 bases and J gave up 2 bases; unmatched junction bases: 1. Germline V lookup: CDR1 SGHTA, CDR2 FQGNSA. The CDR3 consists of 15 residues. As DNA, the CDR3 is TGTGCCAGCAGCCCTAGCGGGGGGGCCTACAATGAGCAGTTCTTC. This gives the protein CASSPSGGAYNEQFF.

The rearrangement links TRBV6-5 to TRBJ1-2; unclear D gene. Germline-derived CDR1 and CDR2 are MNHEY and SVGAGI. V lost 6 bases and J lost 4, with 12 bases in between. This CDR3 is built from 13 residues. In DNA, the CDR3 is TGTGCCAGCAGCCGCCCACGTTTCTATGGCTACACCTTC. Protein: CASSRPRFYGYTF.

This clone was found once. The rearrangement uses TRBV5-6 and TRBJ1-2; 7 nucleotides match TRBD1. J was trimmed by 6 bases and V by 4 bases; bases with no gene match: 3. CDR1 and CDR2 (germline): SGHDT, YYEEEE. This CDR3 is 12 amino acids long. In DNA form, the CDR3 reads TGTGCCAGCAGCCCGCAGGGGGATGGCTACACCTTC. It specifies CASSPQGDGYTF. Variable domain in full (rest from reference TRBV5-6 and TRBJ1-2): DAGVTQSPTHLIKTRGQQVTLRCSPKSGHDTVSWYQQALGQGPQFIFQYYEEEERQRGNFPDRFSGHQFPNYSSELNVNALLLGDSALYLCASSPQGDGYTFGSGTRLTVV.

V and J are TRBV6-1 and TRBJ1-1, with D possibly TRBD1 on 5 matching bases. The CDR3 has 13 amino acids. CDR1 and CDR2 (germline): MNHNS, SASEGT. Trimming left V 6 bases short and J 5 bases short, with 13 bases between. CDR3 sequence reads: CASRTAGGTEAFF. The CDR3 bases are TGTGCCAGCAGGACAGCCGGCGGGACTGAAGCTTTCTTT.